Presented here are 26 T cell receptor beta chains from one specimen sequenced in a study of somatic mutations in cytotoxic T cells in rheumatoid arthritis. The table came from immunoSEQ multiplex PCR; TCRdb's copy has only in-frame clones and leaves some out. The sample has roughly 3,500 clones, around 80% seen once. Specimen: CD8+ T cells sorted from blood. Receptors were obtained from a man between 50 and 59 years old with rheumatoid arthritis.

The chain uses TRBV19 and TRBJ1-5; D gene ambiguous. This CDR3 comprises 14 residues. Trimming pared 6 bases from V and 5 bases from J, leaving 14 bases between. Germline loops: CDR1 LNHDA, CDR2 SQIVND (reference sequence). This chain's CDR3 is CASSPPSRDQPQHF. The CDR3 DNA reads TGTGCCAGTAGCCCCCCCAGTCGGGATCAGCCCCAGCATTTT.

There are a few counts of this clone. The chain joins TRBV7-3 to TRBJ2-2, with a weak D call TRBD2 (5 bases). V lost 2 bases, J lost 3 bases, and 10 bases lay in between. CDR3 length equals 15 residues. Germline CDR1 and CDR2: SGHTA and FQGTGA. CDR3 nucleotides: TGTGCCAGCAGCTTACCGGGATCTTACACCGGGGAGCTGTTTTTT. Its protein is CASSLPGSYTGELFF.

The chain carries TRBV28 and TRBJ2-3; D not resolved. V was shortened by 2 bases and J by 4 bases, with 7 bases between the two germline ends. This CDR3 contains 13 residues. CDR1 and CDR2 from the germline V gene are MDHEN and SYDVKM. The CDR3 here is CASSLASADTQYF. The CDR3, as DNA: TGTGCCAGCAGTTTAGCTTCGGCAGATACGCAGTATTTT.

This clone was found once. The chain uses TRBV4-3 and TRBJ2-1; 7 bases are shared with TRBD2. CDR1 and CDR2 (germline): LGHNA, YSLEER. The V and J ends lost 1 base and 9 bases, in that order; junction bases with no gene match: 9. This CDR3 is built from 15 residues. The CDR3 DNA reads as TGCGCCAGCAGCCAAGGGACTAGAGCCGGGGGTGAGCAGTTCTTC. Its protein product is CASSQGTRAGGEQFF.

V usage is TRBV9 and J usage is TRBJ2-1; TRBD1 matches 8 bases. The CDR3 is made up of 15 amino acids. The V gene's germline CDR1 is SGDLS and CDR2 YYNGEE. Trimming cost V 0 bases and J 8 bases; bases outside gene matches: 7. DNA of the CDR3: TGTGCCAGCAGCGTAGGGGCAGGGGGCGTCTATGAGCAGTTCTTC. It is translated as CASSVGAGGVYEQFF.

The chain links TRBV28 to TRBJ1-1; 11 bases fit TRBD1. The V segment lost 5 bases and the J segment 3 bases; nucleotides outside the gene matches: 17. The CDR3 has 19 residues. Germline loops: CDR1 MDHEN, CDR2 SYDVKM. The CDR3 sequence is CASSIPRVIGQGAHTEAFF. The DNA for the CDR3 is TGTGCCAGCAGTATACCGCGAGTGATAGGACAGGGGGCACACACTGAAGCTTTCTTT.

The chain has TRBV19 and TRBJ2-2, with D unresolved. This CDR3 spans 13 amino acids. Trimming took 1 base from V and 6 from J, leaving 6 bases between them. The germline V gene has CDR1 LNHDA and CDR2 SQIVND (reference sequence). The CDR3 protein is CASSIVRSGELFF. The CDR3 nucleotides are TGTGCCAGTAGTATAGTGCGATCCGGGGAGCTGTTTTTT.

The V gene is TRBV19, the J gene TRBJ2-2, with TRBD1 matching over 10 bases. Germline CDR1 LNHDA, CDR2 SQIVND (reference sequence). This CDR3 has 13 residues. Unmatched junction bases numbered 3, after V lost 7 bases and J lost 7 bases. The CDR3 spells CASKDRGVGELFF. CDR3 nucleotide sequence: TGTGCCAGTAAGGACAGGGGGGTCGGGGAGCTGTTTTTT. The variable domain in full, completed from reference TRBV19 and TRBJ2-2, reads DGGITQSPKYLFRKEGQNVTLSCEQNLNHDAMYWYRQDPGQGLRLIYYSQIVNDFQKGDIAEGYSVSREKKESFPLTVTSAQKNPTAFYLCASKDRGVGELFFGEGSRLTVL.

CDR3 protein: CASSFLPGGLRDEQYF. CDR3 DNA: TGTGCCAGCAGTTTTTTACCAGGGGGGCTAAGGGACGAGCAGTACTTC. The chain combines TRBV27 with TRBJ2-5; D is perhaps TRBD1 (7 bases). The J call could be wrong; TRBJ2-7 is a better fit for the DNA end. This CDR3 comprises 16 residues. Looked up from germline, CDR1 is MNHEY and CDR2 is SMNVEV (reference sequence).

In this sample, this clone is large. The V gene is TRBV19, the J gene TRBJ2-3; TRBD1 matches 9 bases. The V segment lost 1 base and the J segment 3 bases; nucleotides outside the gene matches: 14. CDR1 is LNHDA and CDR2 is SQIVND in the germline V gene (reference sequence). CDR3 length: 19 residues. CDR3 nucleotide sequence: TGTGCCAGTAGTATAGGACCGGGACAGGGAACCTTCCCGACAGATACGCAGTATTTT. This translates into CASSIGPGQGTFPTDTQYF.

CDR3: CASSPGLAGGPASYEQYF. The CDR3 DNA sequence: TGCGCCAGCAGCCCAGGACTAGCGGGCGGTCCAGCCTCCTACGAGCAGTACTTC. The rearrangement joins TRBV4-3 to TRBJ2-7, with 11 bases that match TRBD2. The trim removed 4 bases at V and 0 bases at J, leaving 11 bases unmatched. The CDR3 is made up of 18 amino acids. Germline V gene lookup returns CDR1 LGHNA and CDR2 YSLEER.

The V gene is TRBV27, the J gene TRBJ1-1; D gene ambiguous. Trimming shortened V by 5 bases and J by 1 base, and 14 bases separated the two germline ends. The CDR3 runs 15 residues. Germline CDR1 reads MNHEY; CDR2 reads SMNVEV (reference sequence). The CDR3 loop reads CASSPLGRANTEAFF. The CDR3 region has the DNA TGTGCCAGCAGTCCCCTGGGGAGAGCGAACACTGAAGCTTTCTTT.

This clone was counted a single time. The CDR3 here is CASRPGGHIYNEQFF. The CDR3 nucleotides are TGTGCCAGCAGGCCAGGGGGCCACATTTACAATGAGCAGTTCTTC. This chain links TRBV6-5 with TRBJ2-1, with TRBD1 identical over 8 bases. Looked up from germline, CDR1 is MNHEY and CDR2 is SVGAGI. Trimming took 6 bases from V and 4 from J; bases not matched to a gene: 8. The CDR3 is 15 residues long.

The J gene is TRBJ2-3, the V gene TRBV27; the D gene is possibly TRBD2 (7 bases). The CDR3 loop spans 18 amino acids. The V and J ends lost 5 bases and 2 bases respectively, with 23 bases between them. In germline, CDR1 is MNHEY, CDR2 SMNVEV (reference sequence). CDR3 DNA: TGTGCCAGCAGTGCTGGGTTTGTTGGGGGGGGCTACACAGATACGCAGTATTTT. It specifies CASSAGFVGGGYTDTQYF.

The V gene is TRBV4-3, the J gene TRBJ1-2, with D unclear. The CDR3 consists of 17 residues. Trimming took off 1 base at V and 4 bases at J, with 19 bases between the two ends. Germline-derived CDR1 and CDR2 are LGHNA and YSLEER. CDR3 sequence reads: CASSQAPEALSFYGYTF. Written as DNA, the CDR3 is TGCGCCAGCAGCCAAGCTCCCGAAGCACTATCTTTCTATGGCTACACCTTC.

CDR3: CASSQDPRTEQFF. CDR3 coding DNA: TGCGCCAGCAGCCAAGATCCCCGGACAGAGCAGTTCTTC. The J gene is TRBJ2-1, the V gene TRBV4-3; weak D call: TRBD1 (5 bases). The V gene lost 0 bases and the J gene lost 10 bases, with 10 bases spanning the gap. The CDR3 has 13 amino acids. CDR1 and CDR2 from the germline V gene are LGHNA and YSLEER.

In regard to this clone: Germline and junction disagree at one end, which may indicate a read error. The V call is TRBV5-4, the J call TRBJ2-7, with 7 bases matching TRBD2. CDR1 SGHNT and CDR2 YYREEE come from the germline V gene (reference sequence). The CDR3 length is 15 residues. CDR3 region: CASSPAPAGRYEKYF. Written as DNA, the CDR3 is TGTGCCAGCAGCCCTGCCCCAGCGGGAAGATACGAGAAGTACTTC.

The chain has TRBV30 and TRBJ2-7; TRBD2 is a possible D gene (5 bases). Deletions cut 4 bases from V and 0 bases from J, with 10 bases between. The CDR3 spans 13 residues. Germline values: CDR1 GTSNPN, CDR2 SVGIG (reference sequence). The CDR3 loop reads CAWTREPSYEQYF. CDR3 DNA sequence: TGTGCCTGGACCCGGGAACCCTCCTACGAGCAGTACTTC.

J is TRBJ2-3 and V is TRBV7-6, with TRBD2 matching over 8 bases. This CDR3 is 16 amino acids long. The germline CDR1 and CDR2 sequences are SGHVS and FNYEAQ. V gave up 5 bases and J gave up 3 bases; unmatched junction bases: 10. In DNA form, the CDR3 reads TGTGCCAGCAGCCACCTCGCGGGAGGTGGTACAGATACGCAGTATTTT. Translating gives CASSHLAGGGTDTQYF.

The J gene is TRBJ1-1, the V gene TRBV7-3, with D possibly matching TRBD1 (5 bases). The germline gives CDR1 SGHTA, CDR2 FQGTGA. The CDR3 has 13 amino acids. The ends were cut back, 0 bases at V and 5 bases at J, with 7 bases in the middle. CDR3 protein: CASSLTGGTEAFF. CDR3 nucleotide sequence: TGTGCCAGCAGCTTAACGGGGGGGACTGAAGCTTTCTTT.

This chain connects TRBV1 to TRBJ2-3; the table calls TRBD1, which could not be checked here. TRBV1 is a recognized pseudogene. There are 16 residues in the CDR3. Written as DNA, the CDR3 is TGCACCAGCAGCCATCCCGGGACAGGGGGCACAGATACGCAGTATTTT. This gives the protein CTSSHPGTGGTDTQYF.

The chain employs TRBV6-4 and TRBJ2-2; 7 bases are shared with TRBD2. In germline, CDR1 is MRHNA, CDR2 SNTAGT. The CDR3 loop spans 16 amino acids. V trimming: 0 bases; J trimming: 4 bases; junction bases outside the gene matches: 5. CDR3 bases: TGTGCCAGCAGTGACTCGCCAGCGGGACTCACCGGGGAGCTGTTTTTT. Translated: CASSDSPAGLTGELFF.

The chain joins TRBV27 to TRBJ2-7; D is unclear. CDR3 length: 14 amino acids. Trimming removed 6 bases from V and 3 bases from J, with 15 bases in between. Germline CDR1 and CDR2: MNHEY and SMNVEV (reference sequence). The CDR3 DNA reads as TGTGCCAGCAGCCCGAGAGGCCCCATCTACGAGCAGTACTTC. Protein product: CASSPRGPIYEQYF.

The V gene is TRBV4-1, the J gene TRBJ1-1, with D unclear. The CDR3 extends over 15 amino acids. The V end was cut by 0 bases, the J end by 0 bases, with 8 bases between. Looked up from germline, CDR1 is MGHRA and CDR2 is YSYEKL. The CDR3 nucleotides are TGCGCCAGCAGCCAAGATCTCGGTCTGAACACTGAAGCTTTCTTT. This translates into CASSQDLGLNTEAFF.

V and J are TRBV28 and TRBJ2-7; 7 bases line up with TRBD1. V shed 2 bases and J 3 bases; nucleotides not matched to a gene: 10. This CDR3 spans 16 amino acids. Germline CDR1 MDHEN, CDR2 SYDVKM. The DNA for the CDR3 is TGTGCCAGCAGTTTAGAACCGGGACAGTCAGACTACGAGCAGTACTTC. Translation gives CASSLEPGQSDYEQYF.

V usage is TRBV25-1 and J usage is TRBJ2-1, with TRBD1 as a possible D gene (6 bases). V was cut by 1 base and J by 10 bases, with 8 bases left in between. The CDR3 length is 12 residues. Germline V gene sequence: CDR1 MGHDK, CDR2 SYGVNS. The CDR3 here is CASSEWGREQFF. In DNA form, the CDR3 reads TGTGCCAGCAGTGAATGGGGGCGCGAGCAGTTCTTC. The whole variable domain, filled in from reference TRBV25-1 and TRBJ2-1, reads EADIYQTPRYLVIGTGKKITLECSQTMGHDKMYWYQQDPGMELHLIHYSYGVNSTEKGDLSSESTVSRIRTEHFPLTLESARPSHTSQYLCASSEWGREQFFGPGTRLTVL.